One sample yielded the 10 T cell receptor beta chains listed below, sequenced in a study of OX40 agonist ivuxolimab in advanced cancers. Here immunoSEQ multiplex PCR was the method, and the copy in TCRdb shows in-frame clones only, minus some. Of about 79,000 clones listed, more than 85% are singletons. The material sequenced was CD4+ or CD8+ T cells sorted from blood, taken in a trial of the OX40 agonist ivuxolimab. These receptors were collected from an adult with an advanced solid tumor such as melanoma, head and neck, liver or kidney cancer.

This rearrangement joins TRBV5-3 to TRBJ1-1, with 8 bases lining up with TRBD1. TRBV5-3 is identified as an open reading frame with a role that is uncertain. CDR3 length: 12 residues. Unmatched junction bases numbered 11, after V lost 8 bases and J lost 11 bases. The CDR3 DNA sequence: TGTGCCAGCAGCCTGACAGGGGTTCAGGCTTTCTTT. The encoded protein is CASSLTGVQAFF.

The chain joins TRBV6-1 to TRBJ2-7; D is unclear. V was trimmed by 4 bases and J by 3 bases, leaving 10 bases between them. CDR3 length: 13 amino acids. CDR1 and CDR2 (germline): MNHNS, SASEGT. The DNA for the CDR3 is TGTGCCAGCAGTGTAAACCTTAACTACGAGCAGTACTTC. Its translation: CASSVNLNYEQYF.

The chain has TRBV28 and TRBJ1-3; D not resolved. V shed 7 bases and J shed 4 bases, with 20 bases lying between them. The length of the CDR3 is 16 residues. In germline, CDR1 is MDHEN, CDR2 SYDVKM. CDR3 DNA sequence: TGTGCCAGCACCACTTTCTGGGGAACGGGAGGAAACACCATATATTTT. Its protein is CASTTFWGTGGNTIYF.

The chain combines TRBV21-1 with TRBJ2-7. TRBV21-1 is a listed pseudogene. The CDR3 length is 11 residues. The DNA for the CDR3 is TGTGCCAGCAGCAAAGGTGCATGGCAGTACTTC. It encodes CASSKGAWQYF.

This chain uses TRBV19 with TRBJ1-3; no reliable D call. CDR3 length: 17 residues. CDR1 is LNHDA, CDR2 SQIVND, per germline (reference sequence). Trimming cost V 6 bases and J 0 bases, with 18 bases left between them. The CDR3 DNA reads TGTGCCAGTAGAGCAGGTGTGGAACAGAACTCTGGAAACACCATATATTTT. As protein: CASRAGVEQNSGNTIYF.

The CDR3: CASSQEWKGWEQYF. CDR3 DNA sequence: TGCGCCAGCAGCCAAGAGTGGAAGGGTTGGGAGCAGTACTTC. J is TRBJ2-7 and V is TRBV4-1, with D unclear. The CDR3 extends over 14 amino acids. Per the germline V gene, CDR1 is MGHRA and CDR2 is YSYEKL. Trimming removed 0 bases from V and 7 bases from J, with 13 bases in between.

V gene TRBV6-5 combines with J gene TRBJ2-1, with TRBD2 matching 9 bases. The CDR3 has 16 residues. Trimming at V came to 0 bases and at J to 7 bases, leaving 7 bases not matched to a gene. From germline, CDR1 is MNHEY and CDR2 SVGAGI. The CDR3 here is CASSYSSGRKRNEQFF. The CDR3 nucleotides read TGTGCCAGCAGTTACTCGAGCGGGAGGAAAAGAAATGAGCAGTTCTTC.

The CDR3 DNA follows: TGTGCCAGTAGTATAGAAGCGGAAAAACTGTTTTTT. This codes for CASSIEAEKLFF. The genes are TRBV19 and TRBJ1-4, with D unclear. The V end lost 0 bases, the J end lost 8 bases, and 4 bases lay between the germline ends. Germline CDR1 LNHDA, CDR2 SQIVND (reference sequence). The CDR3 spans 12 residues.

Concerning this clone itself: One junction end disagrees with the germline gene, perhaps due to a read error. The CDR3 region has the DNA TGTGCCAGCTCACCGAAGGGACAGAACTCCGGGGAGCTGTTTTTT. This encodes CASSPKGQNSGELFF. The rearrangement uses TRBV18 and TRBJ2-2, with TRBD1 matching over 7 bases. The CDR3 runs to 15 residues. Germline V gene sequence: CDR1 KGHSH, CDR2 LQKENI.

The V and J genes are TRBV5-1 and TRBJ2-1; 7 bases map to TRBD1. The CDR3 spans 17 residues. The V and J ends lost 1 base and 0 bases, in that order; junction bases with no gene match: 7. Germline V CDR1 and CDR2: SGHRS, YFSETQ. CDR3 nucleotide sequence: TGCGCCAGCAGCTTGCAGCCGACAGGGAGCTCCTACAATGAGCAGTTCTTC. It encodes CASSLQPTGSSYNEQFF.